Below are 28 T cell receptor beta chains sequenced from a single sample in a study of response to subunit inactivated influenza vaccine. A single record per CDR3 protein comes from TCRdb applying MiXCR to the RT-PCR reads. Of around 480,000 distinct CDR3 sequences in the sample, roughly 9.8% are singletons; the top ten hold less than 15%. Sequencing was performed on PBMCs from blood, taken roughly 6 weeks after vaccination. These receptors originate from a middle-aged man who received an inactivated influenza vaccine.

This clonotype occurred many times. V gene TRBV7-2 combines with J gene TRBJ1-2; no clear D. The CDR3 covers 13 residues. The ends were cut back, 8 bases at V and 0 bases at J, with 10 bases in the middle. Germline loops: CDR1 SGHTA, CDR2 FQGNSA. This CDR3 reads CASGEGANYGYTF. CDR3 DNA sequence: TGTGCCAGCGGTGAGGGAGCTAACTATGGCTACACCTTC.

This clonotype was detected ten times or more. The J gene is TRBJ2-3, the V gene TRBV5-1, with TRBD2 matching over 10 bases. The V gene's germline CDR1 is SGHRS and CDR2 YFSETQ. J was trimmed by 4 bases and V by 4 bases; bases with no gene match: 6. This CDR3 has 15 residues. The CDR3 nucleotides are TGCGCCAGCAGCCGGAGCGGGGGGGTTGCAGATACGCAGTATTTT. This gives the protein CASSRSGGVADTQYF. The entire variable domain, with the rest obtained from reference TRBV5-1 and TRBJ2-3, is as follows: KAGVTQTPRYLIKTRGQQVTLSCSPISGHRSVSWYQQTPGQGLQFLFEYFSETQRNKGNFPGRFSGRQFSNSRSEMNVSTLELGDSALYLCASSRSGGVADTQYFGPGTRLTVL.

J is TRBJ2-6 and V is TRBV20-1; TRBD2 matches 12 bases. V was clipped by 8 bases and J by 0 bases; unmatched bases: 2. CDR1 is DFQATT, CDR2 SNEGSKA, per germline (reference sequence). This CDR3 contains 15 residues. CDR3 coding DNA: TGCAGTTCGACTAGCGGGAGCTCTGGGGCCAACGTCCTGACTTTC. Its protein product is CSSTSGSSGANVLTF.

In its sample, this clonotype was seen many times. The CDR3 DNA follows: TGCGCCAGCAGCTTAGAGAGGGCTAATGAAAAACTGTTTTTT. Translating it yields CASSLERANEKLFF. The chain links TRBV5-1 to TRBJ1-4; unclear D gene. Trimming shortened V by 2 bases and J by 3 bases, and 8 bases separated the two germline ends. The CDR3 contains 14 residues. Germline CDR1 is SGHRS and CDR2 is YFSETQ.

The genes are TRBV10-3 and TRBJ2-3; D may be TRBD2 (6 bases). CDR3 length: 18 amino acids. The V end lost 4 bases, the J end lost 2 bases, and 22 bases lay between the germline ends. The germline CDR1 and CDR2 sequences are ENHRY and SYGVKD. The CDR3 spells CAISVGTLYGGTTDTQYF. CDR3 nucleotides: TGTGCCATCAGTGTAGGGACCCTTTATGGGGGGACCACAGATACGCAGTATTTT.

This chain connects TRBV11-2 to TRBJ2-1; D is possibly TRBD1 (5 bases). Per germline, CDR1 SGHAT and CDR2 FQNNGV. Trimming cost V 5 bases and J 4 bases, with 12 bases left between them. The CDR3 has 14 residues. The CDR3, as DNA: TGTGCCAGCAGCCCATTTAGGGGTTACAATGAGCAGTTCTTC. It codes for CASSPFRGYNEQFF.

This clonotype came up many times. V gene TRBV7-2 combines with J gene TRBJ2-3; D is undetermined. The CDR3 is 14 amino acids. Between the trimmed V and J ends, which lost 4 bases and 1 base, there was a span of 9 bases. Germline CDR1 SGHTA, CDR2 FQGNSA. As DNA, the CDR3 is TGTGCCAGCAGCTCCGCCCGTGGCACAGATACGCAGTATTTT. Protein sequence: CASSSARGTDTQYF.

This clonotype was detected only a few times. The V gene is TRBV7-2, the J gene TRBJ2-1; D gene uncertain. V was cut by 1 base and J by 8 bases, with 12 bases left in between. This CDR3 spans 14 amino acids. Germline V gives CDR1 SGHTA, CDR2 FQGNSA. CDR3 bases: TGTGCCAGCAGCTTAGGGTCTTTTGGGGATGAGCAGTTCTTC. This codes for CASSLGSFGDEQFF.

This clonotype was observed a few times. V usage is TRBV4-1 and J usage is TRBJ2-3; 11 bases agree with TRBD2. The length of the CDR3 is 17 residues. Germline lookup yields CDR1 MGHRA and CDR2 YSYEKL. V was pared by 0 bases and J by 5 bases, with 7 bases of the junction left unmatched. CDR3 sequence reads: CASSQDGTSGPRDTQYF. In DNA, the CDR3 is TGCGCCAGCAGCCAAGATGGGACTAGCGGCCCAAGAGATACGCAGTATTTT.

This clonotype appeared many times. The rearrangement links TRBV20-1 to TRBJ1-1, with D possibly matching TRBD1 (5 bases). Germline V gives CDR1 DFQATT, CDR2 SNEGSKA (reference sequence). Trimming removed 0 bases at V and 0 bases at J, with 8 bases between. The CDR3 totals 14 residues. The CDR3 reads CSARDQGLNTEAFF. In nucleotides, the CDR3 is TGCAGTGCTAGAGACCAGGGTCTGAACACTGAAGCTTTCTTT.

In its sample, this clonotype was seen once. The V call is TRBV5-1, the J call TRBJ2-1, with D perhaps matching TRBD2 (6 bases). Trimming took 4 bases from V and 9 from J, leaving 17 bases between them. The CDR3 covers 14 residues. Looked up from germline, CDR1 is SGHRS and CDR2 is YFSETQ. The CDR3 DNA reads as TGCGCCAGCAGCCCTAGTGTGGAGGGAGGTGAGCAGTTCTTC. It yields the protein CASSPSVEGGEQFF.

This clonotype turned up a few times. CDR3 in amino acids: CAISIGRNTEAFF. CDR3 bases: TGTGCCATCAGTATTGGACGGAACACTGAAGCTTTCTTT. The genes are TRBV10-3 and TRBJ1-1; D is ambiguous. The V gene's germline CDR1 is ENHRY and CDR2 SYGVKD. This CDR3 region has 13 residues. Trimming pared 5 bases from V and 1 base from J, leaving 8 bases between.

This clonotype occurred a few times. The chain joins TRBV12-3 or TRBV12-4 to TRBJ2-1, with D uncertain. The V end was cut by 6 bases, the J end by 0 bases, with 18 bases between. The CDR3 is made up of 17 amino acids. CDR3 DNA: TGTGCCAGCAGCGTCCTGCAAATCTCCAGCTCCTACAATGAGCAGTTCTTC. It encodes CASSVLQISSSYNEQFF.

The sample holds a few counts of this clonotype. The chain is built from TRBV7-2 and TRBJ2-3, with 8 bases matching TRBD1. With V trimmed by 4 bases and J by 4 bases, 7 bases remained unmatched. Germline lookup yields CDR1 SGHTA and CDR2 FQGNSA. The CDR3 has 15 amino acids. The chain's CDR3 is CASSSGQGVADTQYF. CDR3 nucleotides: TGTGCCAGCAGCTCCGGACAGGGTGTGGCAGATACGCAGTATTTT.

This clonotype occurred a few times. The DNA of the CDR3 is TGTGCCAGCAAGGGCTACTCCTACGAGCAGTACTTC. It encodes CASKGYSYEQYF. The chain couples TRBV6-2 or TRBV6-3 to TRBJ2-7; no reliable D call. The germline CDR1 and CDR2 sequences are MNHEY and SVGEGT. The V end lost 7 bases, the J end lost 0 bases, and 7 bases lay between the germline ends. CDR3 length: 12 residues.

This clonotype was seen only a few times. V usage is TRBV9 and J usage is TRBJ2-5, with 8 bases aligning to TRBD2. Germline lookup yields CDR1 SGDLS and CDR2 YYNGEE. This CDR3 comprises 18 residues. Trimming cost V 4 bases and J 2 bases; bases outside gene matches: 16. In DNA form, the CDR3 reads TGTGCCAGCAGCCCCAGGGCGGGGGGCACAAGGTTACAAGAGACCCAGTACTTC. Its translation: CASSPRAGGTRLQETQYF.

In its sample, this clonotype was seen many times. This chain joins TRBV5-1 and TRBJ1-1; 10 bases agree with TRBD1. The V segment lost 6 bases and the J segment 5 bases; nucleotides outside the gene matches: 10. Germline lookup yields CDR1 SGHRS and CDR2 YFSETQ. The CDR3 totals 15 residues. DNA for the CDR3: TGCGCCAGCAAAGACCGGACAGGGGGAAGGACTGAAGCTTTCTTT. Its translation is CASKDRTGGRTEAFF.

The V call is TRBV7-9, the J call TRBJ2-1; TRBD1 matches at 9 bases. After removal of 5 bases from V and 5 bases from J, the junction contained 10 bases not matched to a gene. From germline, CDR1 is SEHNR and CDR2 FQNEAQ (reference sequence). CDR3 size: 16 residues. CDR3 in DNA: TGTGCCAGCAGCCCGGGTGCGGGACAGGGCAACAATGAGCAGTTCTTC. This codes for CASSPGAGQGNNEQFF. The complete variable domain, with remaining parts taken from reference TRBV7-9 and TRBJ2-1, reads DTGVSQNPRHKITKRGQNVTFRCDPISEHNRLYWYRQTLGQGPEFLTYFQNEAQLEKSRLLSDRFSAERPKGSFSTLEIQRTEQGDSAMYLCASSPGAGQGNNEQFFGPGTRLTVL.

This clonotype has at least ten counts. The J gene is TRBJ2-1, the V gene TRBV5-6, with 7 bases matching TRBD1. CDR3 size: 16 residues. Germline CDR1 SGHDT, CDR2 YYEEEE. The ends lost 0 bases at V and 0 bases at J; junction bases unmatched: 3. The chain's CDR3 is CASSLAGQSSYNEQFF. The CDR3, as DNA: TGTGCCAGCAGCTTGGCGGGACAGAGCTCCTACAATGAGCAGTTCTTC.

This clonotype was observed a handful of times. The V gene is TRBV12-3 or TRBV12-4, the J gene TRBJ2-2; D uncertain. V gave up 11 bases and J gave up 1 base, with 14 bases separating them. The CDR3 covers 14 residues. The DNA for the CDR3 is TGTGCCTCGGGTCGCCGGCGGAACACCGGGGAGCTGTTTTTT. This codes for CASGRRRNTGELFF.

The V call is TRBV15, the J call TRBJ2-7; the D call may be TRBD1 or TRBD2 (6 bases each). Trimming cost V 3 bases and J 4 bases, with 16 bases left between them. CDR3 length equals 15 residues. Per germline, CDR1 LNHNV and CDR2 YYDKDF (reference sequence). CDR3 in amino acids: CATSRERGAAYEQYF. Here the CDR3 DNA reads TGTGCCACCAGCAGGGAGAGGGGGGCCGCATACGAGCAGTACTTC.

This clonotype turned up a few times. CDR3 amino acids: CSVSGTVPGELFF. The CDR3 DNA is TGCAGCGTTTCCGGGACAGTGCCCGGGGAGCTGTTTTTT. The chain combines TRBV29-1 with TRBJ2-2, with 7 bases fitting TRBD1. Trimming cost V 5 bases and J 6 bases; bases outside gene matches: 6. The germline CDR1 and CDR2 sequences are SQVTM and ANQGSEA. The CDR3 has 13 residues.

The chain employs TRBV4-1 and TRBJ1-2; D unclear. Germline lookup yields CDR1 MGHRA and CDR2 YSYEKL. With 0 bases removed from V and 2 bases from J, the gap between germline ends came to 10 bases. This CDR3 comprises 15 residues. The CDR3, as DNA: TGCGCCAGCAGCCAAGATGCTAGACCGAACTATGGCTACACCTTC. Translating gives CASSQDARPNYGYTF.

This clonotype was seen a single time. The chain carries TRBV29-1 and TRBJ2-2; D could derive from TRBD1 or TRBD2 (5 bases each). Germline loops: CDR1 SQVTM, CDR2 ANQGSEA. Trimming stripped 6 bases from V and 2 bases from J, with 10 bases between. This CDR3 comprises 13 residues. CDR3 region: CSVSGTNTGELFF. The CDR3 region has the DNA TGCAGCGTATCTGGGACCAACACCGGGGAGCTGTTTTTT.

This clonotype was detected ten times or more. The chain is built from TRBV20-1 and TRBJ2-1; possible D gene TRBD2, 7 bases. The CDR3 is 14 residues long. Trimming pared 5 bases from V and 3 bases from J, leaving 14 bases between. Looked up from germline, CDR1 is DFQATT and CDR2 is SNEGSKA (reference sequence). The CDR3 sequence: CSAPNREGYNEQFF. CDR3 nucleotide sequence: TGCAGTGCTCCAAACAGGGAGGGCTACAATGAGCAGTTCTTC.

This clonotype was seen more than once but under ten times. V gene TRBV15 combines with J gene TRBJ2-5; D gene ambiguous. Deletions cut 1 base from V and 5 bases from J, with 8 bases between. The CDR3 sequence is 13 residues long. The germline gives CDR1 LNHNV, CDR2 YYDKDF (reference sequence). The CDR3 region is CATSRGYKETQYF. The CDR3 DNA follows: TGTGCCACCAGCAGAGGATACAAGGAGACCCAGTACTTC.

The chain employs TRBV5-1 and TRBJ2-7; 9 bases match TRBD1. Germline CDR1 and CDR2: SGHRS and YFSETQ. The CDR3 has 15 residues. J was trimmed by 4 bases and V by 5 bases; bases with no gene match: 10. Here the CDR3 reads CASSSHPDRGYEQYF. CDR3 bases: TGCGCCAGCAGTTCCCACCCGGACAGGGGTTACGAGCAGTACTTC.

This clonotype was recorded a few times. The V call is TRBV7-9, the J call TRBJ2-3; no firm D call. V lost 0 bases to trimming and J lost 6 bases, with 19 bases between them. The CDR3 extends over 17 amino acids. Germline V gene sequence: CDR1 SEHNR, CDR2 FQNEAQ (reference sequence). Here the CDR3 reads CASSLAFPGRNPDTQYF. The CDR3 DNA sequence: TGTGCCAGCAGCTTAGCTTTTCCCGGGCGAAATCCGGATACGCAGTATTTT. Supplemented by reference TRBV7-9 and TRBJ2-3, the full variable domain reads DTGVSQNPRHKITKRGQNVTFRCDPISEHNRLYWYRQTLGQGPEFLTYFQNEAQLEKSRLLSDRFSAERPKGSFSTLEIQRTEQGDSAMYLCASSLAFPGRNPDTQYFGPGTRLTVL.